This T cell receptor beta chain is from a study of CD8 T cells in Susac syndrome. Random hexamers were used to reverse transcribe the RNA input (about 0.5 to 1 ug). TCRdb called the immunoSEQ multiplex PCR reads again in MiXCR, with one record for every CDR3 protein. The table lists 51,000 or so distinct CDR3 sequences, 93% of them singletons. Sequencing targeted TCR beta in blood CD8+ and CD4+ T cells. FACS was used to enrich TEMRA cells, whereas the CD8+ and CD4+ T cells were obtained by negative isolation. Sample: CD8+ T cells from PBMCs. This receptor was obtained from a human donor in good health.

The CDR3 region is CASSPRDAPSYEQYF. The DNA for the CDR3 is TGTGCCAGCTCACCAAGGGACGCTCCCTCCTACGAGCAGTACTTC. The genes are TRBV18 and TRBJ2-7; D possibly matches TRBD1 or TRBD2 (5 bases each). Trimming stripped 2 bases from V and 0 bases from J, with 11 bases between. The CDR3 has 15 residues. CDR1 is KGHSH and CDR2 is LQKENI in the germline V gene.